Shown below are 18 T cell receptor beta chains from a single sample sequenced in a study of blood T cell repertoires in COVID-19 (dated by TCRdb to about 2020). Preparation of the library involved the immunoSEQ multiplex PCR assay. Not all clones reach the TCRdb copy of this immuneACCESS table, which keeps in-frame sequences only. Checked studies attribute under half of the gap to unresolved V genes and leave the rest unexplained. The table for this sample lists some 150,000 clones; approximately 86% of them were counted only once. The leading ten clones occupy around 3.3% of the sample. The specimen was peripheral blood. Receptors originate from a man between 65 and 85 years old with acute or convalescent COVID-19.

This sequence joins TRBV19 and TRBJ2-7; weak D call: TRBD1 (6 bases). This CDR3 comprises 14 residues. V dropped 5 bases and J dropped 2 bases, with 13 bases sitting between them. Germline CDR1 LNHDA, CDR2 SQIVND (reference sequence). The CDR3 region is CASSSSGTTYEQYF. CDR3 nucleotide sequence: TGTGCCAGTAGTTCTTCCGGGACAACCTACGAGCAGTACTTC.

The chain combines TRBV6-1 with TRBJ1-4; possible D gene TRBD1, 6 bases. V was trimmed by 2 bases and J by 7 bases, leaving 8 bases between them. The CDR3 has 13 amino acids. The V gene's germline CDR1 is MNHNS and CDR2 SASEGT. The CDR3 sequence is CASSEQGSEKLFF. CDR3 DNA sequence: TGTGCCAGCAGTGAACAGGGGAGTGAAAAACTGTTTTTT.

This clone occurred a few times. The rearrangement uses TRBV6-2 or TRBV6-3 and TRBJ1-6, with a possible D match to TRBD1 (6 bases). Germline CDR1 is MNHEY and CDR2 is SVGEGT. Trimming stripped 4 bases from V and 5 bases from J, with 12 bases between. The CDR3 totals 15 residues. For the CDR3, the DNA is TGTGCCAGCAGTTGGATGGACAGAGATAATTCACCCCTCCACTTT. This translates into CASSWMDRDNSPLHF.

This sequence joins TRBV24-1 and TRBJ2-2; 12 bases agree with TRBD2. In germline, CDR1 is KGHDR, CDR2 SFDVKD. This CDR3 is 15 amino acids long. With 7 bases clipped from V and 4 bases from J, the junction kept 3 bases outside the gene matches. CDR3 nucleotide sequence: TGTGCCACCAGCCCGGGACTAGCGGGCACCGGGGAGCTGTTTTTT. Its protein is CATSPGLAGTGELFF.

This chain connects TRBV6-7 to TRBJ1-6, with TRBD1 identical over 7 bases. TRBV6-7 is known as an ORF, though its function is uncertain. The CDR3 contains 16 residues. With V trimmed by 2 bases and J by 10 bases, 11 bases remained unmatched. CDR3 loop: CASSYQGGRKKSPLHF. In DNA form, the CDR3 reads TGTGCCAGCAGTTACCAAGGGGGCAGAAAGAAATCACCCCTCCACTTT.

This clone appeared many times. This chain uses TRBV7-9 with TRBJ1-1; the match to TRBD1 covers 7 bases. The germline V gene encodes CDR1 SEHNR and CDR2 FQNEAQ (reference sequence). V lost 1 base to trimming and J lost 5 bases; unmatched junction nucleotides: 7. This CDR3 comprises 15 residues. In DNA form, the CDR3 reads TGTGCCAGCAGCTTAGGATTACAGGGGAAAACTGAAGCTTTCTTT. It is translated as CASSLGLQGKTEAFF.

The chain uses TRBV30 and TRBJ1-4; D is ambiguous. The germline V and J ends were trimmed by 2 bases and 8 bases, with 18 bases remaining between them. The CDR3 is 15 residues long. Germline V lookup: CDR1 GTSNPN, CDR2 SVGIG (reference sequence). The CDR3 sequence is CAWSRETAPGEKLFF. The CDR3 DNA follows: TGTGCCTGGAGTAGGGAGACCGCTCCGGGGGAAAAACTGTTTTTT.

This chain connects TRBV6-4 to TRBJ2-1; TRBD1 is a possible D gene (6 bases). The germline gives CDR1 MRHNA, CDR2 SNTAGT. Trimming pared 5 bases from V and 3 bases from J, leaving 8 bases between. The CDR3 loop spans 13 amino acids. The DNA for the CDR3 is TGTGCCAGCAGTCGGACAGTCTACAATGAGCAGTTCTTC. It is translated as CASSRTVYNEQFF.

This chain connects TRBV19 to TRBJ1-2; D is undetermined. The CDR3 loop spans 15 amino acids. V lost 6 bases, J lost 4 bases, and 18 bases lay in between. Germline CDR1 reads LNHDA; CDR2 reads SQIVND (reference sequence). DNA for the CDR3: TGTGCCAGTAGGGACGGGGTCGGGGATTCCTATGGCTACACCTTC. Translating it yields CASRDGVGDSYGYTF.

The chain uses TRBV11-1 and TRBJ2-3, with D possibly being TRBD1 (6 bases). The CDR3 has 14 residues. V lost 1 base, J lost 3 bases, and 8 bases lay in between. The germline CDR1 and CDR2 sequences are SGHAT and FQDESV (reference sequence). Here the CDR3 reads CASSLDRETDTQYF. The CDR3 DNA reads as TGTGCCAGCAGCTTAGACAGGGAGACAGATACGCAGTATTTT.

This clone was recorded a few times. The CDR3 loop is CASREYNEQFF. In nucleotides, the CDR3 is TGTGCCAGCCGCGAGTACAATGAGCAGTTCTTC. The chain joins TRBV6-5 to TRBJ2-1, with unresolved D. Germline V gene sequence: CDR1 MNHEY, CDR2 SVGAGI. Trimming removed 8 bases from V and 4 bases from J, with 6 bases in between. The CDR3 is made up of 11 amino acids.

The chain employs TRBV28 and TRBJ2-3; 7 nucleotides align to TRBD1. This CDR3 comprises 15 residues. The J segment lost 1 base and the V segment lost 1 base, leaving 2 bases of the junction unmatched. Germline lookup yields CDR1 MDHEN and CDR2 SYDVKM. DNA for the CDR3: TGTGCCAGCAGTTTATTGGACAGGCGCACAGATACGCAGTATTTT. Translated: CASSLLDRRTDTQYF.

This sequence joins TRBV18 and TRBJ2-3, with 12 bases lining up with TRBD2. The V and J ends lost 3 bases and 3 bases, in that order; junction bases with no gene match: 1. This CDR3 has 15 amino acids. Germline CDR1 KGHSH, CDR2 LQKENI. The CDR3 is CASSPGTSGTDTQYF. In nucleotides, the CDR3 is TGTGCCAGCTCACCCGGGACTAGCGGGACAGATACGCAGTATTTT.

The chain is built from TRBV4-3 and TRBJ2-5; D possibly corresponds to TRBD2 (5 bases). This CDR3 comprises 15 residues. In germline, CDR1 is LGHNA, CDR2 YSLEER. Between the trimmed V and J ends, which lost 1 base and 2 bases, there was a span of 11 bases. The CDR3 coding sequence is TGCGCCAGCAGCCAAGGGATTAGCGAGCAAGAGACCCAGTACTTC. Its translation: CASSQGISEQETQYF.

The rearrangement joins TRBV15 to TRBJ1-4; 7 positions match TRBD1. The V and J ends lost 3 bases and 7 bases, in that order; junction bases with no gene match: 11. Germline assignment: CDR1 LNHNV and CDR2 YYDKDF (reference sequence). This CDR3 is 16 amino acids long. CDR3 in amino acids: CATSRPPEGAGEKLFF. CDR3 coding DNA: TGTGCCACCAGCAGGCCCCCAGAGGGGGCGGGTGAAAAACTGTTTTTT.

The CDR3 coding sequence is TGTGCCAGCAGCCAAGGGCGGAGTGGAGTTTCTGAAGCTTTCTTT. Protein product: CASSQGRSGVSEAFF. The chain recombines TRBV14 with TRBJ1-1; the D is unclear. Trimming left V 1 base short and J 6 bases short, with 15 bases between. This CDR3 is built from 15 residues. Germline V gives CDR1 SGHDN, CDR2 FVKESK.

The rearrangement links TRBV10-3 to TRBJ2-5; 11 bases align to TRBD2. CDR1 ENHRY and CDR2 SYGVKD come from the germline V gene. The CDR3 extends over 15 amino acids. V lost 5 bases, J lost 5 bases, and 7 bases stayed unmatched. CDR3 DNA: TGTGCCATCAGTCGACTAGCGGGGAGTGGGGAGACCCAGTACTTC. Translation: CAISRLAGSGETQYF.

This chain links TRBV18 with TRBJ2-1; TRBD2 matches at 12 bases. The V segment lost 3 bases and the J segment 7 bases; nucleotides outside the gene matches: 4. Looked up from germline, CDR1 is KGHSH and CDR2 is LQKENI. The CDR3 is 15 amino acids. The CDR3 region is CASSPGLAGTNEQFF. CDR3 nucleotides: TGTGCCAGCTCACCTGGACTAGCGGGAACTAATGAGCAGTTCTTC. The variable domain in full, completed from reference TRBV18 and TRBJ2-1, reads NAGVMQNPRHLVRRRGQEARLRCSPMKGHSHVYWYRQLPEEGLKFMVYLQKENIIDESGMPKERFSAEFPKEGPSILRIQQVVRGDSAAYFCASSPGLAGTNEQFFGPGTRLTVL.